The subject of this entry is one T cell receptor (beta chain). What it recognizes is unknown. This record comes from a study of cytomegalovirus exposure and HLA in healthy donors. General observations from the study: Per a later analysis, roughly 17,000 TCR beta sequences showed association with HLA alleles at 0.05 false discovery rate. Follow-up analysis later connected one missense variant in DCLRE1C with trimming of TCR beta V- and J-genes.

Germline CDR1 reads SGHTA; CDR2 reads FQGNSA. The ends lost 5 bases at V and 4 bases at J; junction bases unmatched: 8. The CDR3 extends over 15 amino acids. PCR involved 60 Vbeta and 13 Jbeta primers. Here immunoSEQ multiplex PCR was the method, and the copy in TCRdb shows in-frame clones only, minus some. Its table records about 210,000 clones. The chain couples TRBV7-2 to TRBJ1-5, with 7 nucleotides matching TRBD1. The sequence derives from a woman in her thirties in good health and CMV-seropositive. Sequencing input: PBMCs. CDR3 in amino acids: CASSTRGGQNQPQHF. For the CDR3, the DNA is TGTGCCAGCAGCACCAGAGGGGGACAGAATCAGCCCCAGCATTTT.